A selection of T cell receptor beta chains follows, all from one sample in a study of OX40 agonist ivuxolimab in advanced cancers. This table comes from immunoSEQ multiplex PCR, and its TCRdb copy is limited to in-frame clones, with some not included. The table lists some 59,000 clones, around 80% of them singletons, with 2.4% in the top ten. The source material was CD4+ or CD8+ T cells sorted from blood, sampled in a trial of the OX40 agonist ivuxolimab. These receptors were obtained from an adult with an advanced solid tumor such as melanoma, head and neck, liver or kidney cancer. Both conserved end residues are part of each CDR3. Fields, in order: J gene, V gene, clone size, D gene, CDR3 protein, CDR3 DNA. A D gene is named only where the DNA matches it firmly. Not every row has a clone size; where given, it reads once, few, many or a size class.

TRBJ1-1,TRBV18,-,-,CASSPRNTGEAFF,TGTGCCAGCTCACCCCGGAACACAGGGGAAGCTTTCTTT
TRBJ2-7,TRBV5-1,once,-,CASSWTPDSEQYF,TGTGCCAGCAGCTGGACCCCGGACTCCGAGCAGTACTTC
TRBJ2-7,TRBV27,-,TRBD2,CASSLGGGSLLGRYF,TGTGCCAGCAGTTTGGGCGGGGGGTCCCTCCTGGGGCGGTACTTC
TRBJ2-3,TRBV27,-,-,CASRKQTTSTDTQYF,TGTGCCAGCAGGAAACAAACCACTAGCACAGATACGCAGTATTTT
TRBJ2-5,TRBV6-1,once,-,CATTTLQGRWETQYF,TGTGCCACCACTACTCTGCAGGGAAGGTGGGAGACCCAGTACTTC
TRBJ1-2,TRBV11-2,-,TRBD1,CASSPPWPPRGRSGYTF,TGTGCCAGCAGCCCCCCGTGGCCTCCCAGGGGGCGAAGTGGCTACACCTTC
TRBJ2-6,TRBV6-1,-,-,CASDLRSGANVLTF,TGTGCCAGCGACCTGCGCTCTGGGGCCAACGTCCTGACTTTC
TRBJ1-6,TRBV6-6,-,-,CASSTGSPLHF,TGTGCCAGCAGTACAGGGTCCCCCCTCCACTTT
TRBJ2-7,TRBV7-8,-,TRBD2,CASSFRLAGQGEQYF,TGTGCCAGCAGCTTTAGACTAGCGGGGCAGGGCGAGCAGTACTTC
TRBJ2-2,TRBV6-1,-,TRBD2,CASSGAAGVGTGELFF,TGTGCCAGCAGTGGAGCAGCGGGGGTGGGTACCGGGGAGCTGTTTTTT
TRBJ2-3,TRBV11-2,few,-,CASSSGLQASSTDTQYF,TGTGCCAGCAGCAGCGGCCTACAGGCATCTAGCACAGATACGCAGTATTTT
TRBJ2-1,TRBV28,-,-,CASSLNRMTQFF,TGTGCCAGCAGTTTAAACCGAATGACCCAGTTCTTC
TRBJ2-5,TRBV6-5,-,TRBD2,CASSYSPAGGLETQYF,TGTGCCAGCAGTTACTCGCCAGCGGGGGGTTTAGAGACCCAGTACTTC
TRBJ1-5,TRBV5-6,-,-,CASSLVGAGPNQPQHF,TGTGCCAGCAGCTTGGTGGGGGCAGGACCTAATCAGCCCCAGCATTTT
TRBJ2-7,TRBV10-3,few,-,CAISDMGGAYEQYF,TGTGCCATCAGTGATATGGGGGGCGCCTACGAGCAGTACTTC
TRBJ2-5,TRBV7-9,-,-,CASSLGSGEIQETQYF,TGTGCCAGCAGCTTGGGTTCCGGGGAAATCCAAGAGACCCAGTACTTC
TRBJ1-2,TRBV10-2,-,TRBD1,CASRRIQGNYGYTF,TGCGCCAGCAGGCGCATACAGGGGAACTATGGCTACACCTTC